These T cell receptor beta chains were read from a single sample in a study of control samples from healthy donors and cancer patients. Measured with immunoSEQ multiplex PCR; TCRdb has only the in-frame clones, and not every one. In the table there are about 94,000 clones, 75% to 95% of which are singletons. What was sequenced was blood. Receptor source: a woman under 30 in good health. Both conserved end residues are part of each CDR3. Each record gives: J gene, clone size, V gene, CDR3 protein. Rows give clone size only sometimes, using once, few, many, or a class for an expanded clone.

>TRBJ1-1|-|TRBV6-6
CASGVNRGVFAEAFF
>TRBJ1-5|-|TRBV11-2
CASSLGSGYQPQHF
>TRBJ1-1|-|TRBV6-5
CASSLRGVNAEAFF
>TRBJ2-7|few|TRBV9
CASSVDFGPAYEQYF
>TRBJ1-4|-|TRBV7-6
CASSQDSGASNEKLFF
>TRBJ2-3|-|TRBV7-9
CASSLQGLVHTQYF
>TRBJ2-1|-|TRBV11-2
CASSSIWRHGHSYNEQFF
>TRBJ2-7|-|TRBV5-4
CASSRSDFYSSYEQYF
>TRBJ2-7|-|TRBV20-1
CSASLPGGSYEQYF
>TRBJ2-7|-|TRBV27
CASSWRDRVTYEQYF
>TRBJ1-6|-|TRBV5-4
CASSNYRTGDGLDNSPLHF
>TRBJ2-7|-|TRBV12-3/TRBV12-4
CASSLLDYEQYF
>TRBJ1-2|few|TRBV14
CASSQDSAGRGADGYTF
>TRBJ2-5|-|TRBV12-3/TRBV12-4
CASSGQAKETQYF
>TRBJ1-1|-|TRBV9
CASSVVSGQTNTEAFF
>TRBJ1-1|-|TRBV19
CASSDFGRRNTEAFF
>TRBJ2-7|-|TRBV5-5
CASSLLAGTLEQYF
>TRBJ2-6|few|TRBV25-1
CASSGTDSGANVLTF
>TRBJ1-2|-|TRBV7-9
CASQLAAYGYTF
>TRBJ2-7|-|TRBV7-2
CASSLGQGGLGEQYF
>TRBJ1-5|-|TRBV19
CASSLTGGWGQPQHF
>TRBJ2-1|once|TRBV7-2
CASSSGQYNEQFF
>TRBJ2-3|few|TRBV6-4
CASSDGAQRTQYF
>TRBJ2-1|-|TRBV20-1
CSASWGQAYNEQFF
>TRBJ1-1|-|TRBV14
CASSPQGYTEAFF